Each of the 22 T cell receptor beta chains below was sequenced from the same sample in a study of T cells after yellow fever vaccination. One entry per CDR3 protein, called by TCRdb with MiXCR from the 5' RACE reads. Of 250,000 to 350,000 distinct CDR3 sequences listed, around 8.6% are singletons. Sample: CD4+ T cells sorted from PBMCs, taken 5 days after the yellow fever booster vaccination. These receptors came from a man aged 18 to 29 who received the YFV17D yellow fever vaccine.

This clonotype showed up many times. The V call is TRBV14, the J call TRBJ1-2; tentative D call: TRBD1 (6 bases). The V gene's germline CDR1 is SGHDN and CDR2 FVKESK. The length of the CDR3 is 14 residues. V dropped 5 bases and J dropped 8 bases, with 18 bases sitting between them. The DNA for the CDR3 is TGTGCCAGCAGCGGAGGACAGCTCCGAGGGGGCTACACCTTC. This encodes CASSGGQLRGGYTF.

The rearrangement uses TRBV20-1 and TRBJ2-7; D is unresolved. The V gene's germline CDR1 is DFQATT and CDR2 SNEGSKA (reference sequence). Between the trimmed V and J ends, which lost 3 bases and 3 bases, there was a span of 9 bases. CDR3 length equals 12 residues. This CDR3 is CSASRAHYEQYF. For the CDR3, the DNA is TGCAGTGCTAGTCGGGCGCACTACGAGCAGTACTTC.

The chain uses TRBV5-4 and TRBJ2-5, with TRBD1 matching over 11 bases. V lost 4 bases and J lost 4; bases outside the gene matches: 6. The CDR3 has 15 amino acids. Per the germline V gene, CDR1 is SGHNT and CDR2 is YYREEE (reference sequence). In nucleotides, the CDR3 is TGTGCCAGCAGCGGAGCCGGGACAGGGGGAGAGACCCAGTACTTC. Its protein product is CASSGAGTGGETQYF.

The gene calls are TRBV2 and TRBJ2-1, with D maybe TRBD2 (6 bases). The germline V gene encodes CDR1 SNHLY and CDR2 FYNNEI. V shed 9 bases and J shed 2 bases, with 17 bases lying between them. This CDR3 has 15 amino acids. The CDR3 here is CARRLGGNPYNEQFF. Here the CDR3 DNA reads TGTGCCAGGCGCCTTGGAGGGAACCCCTACAATGAGCAGTTCTTC.

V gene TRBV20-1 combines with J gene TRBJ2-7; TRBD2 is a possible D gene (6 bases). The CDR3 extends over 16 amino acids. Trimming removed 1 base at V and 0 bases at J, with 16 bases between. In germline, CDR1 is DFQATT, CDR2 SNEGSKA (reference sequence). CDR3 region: CSARVRAGIPSYEQYF. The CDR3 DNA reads TGCAGTGCTAGAGTTCGGGCGGGGATACCCTCCTACGAGCAGTACTTC.

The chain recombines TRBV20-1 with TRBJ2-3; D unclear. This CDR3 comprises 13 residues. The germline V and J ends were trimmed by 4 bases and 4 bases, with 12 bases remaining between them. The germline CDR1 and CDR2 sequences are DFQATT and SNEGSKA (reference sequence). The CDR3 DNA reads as TGCAGTGCTATTGGGTATCAGTCAGATACGCAGTATTTT. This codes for CSAIGYQSDTQYF.

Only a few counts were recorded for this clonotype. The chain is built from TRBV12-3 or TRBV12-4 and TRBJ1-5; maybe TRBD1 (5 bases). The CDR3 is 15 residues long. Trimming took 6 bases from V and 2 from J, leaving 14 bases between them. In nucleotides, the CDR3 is TGTGCCAGCAGGAAGGGGAGAGCGGGCAATCAGCCCCAGCATTTT. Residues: CASRKGRAGNQPQHF.

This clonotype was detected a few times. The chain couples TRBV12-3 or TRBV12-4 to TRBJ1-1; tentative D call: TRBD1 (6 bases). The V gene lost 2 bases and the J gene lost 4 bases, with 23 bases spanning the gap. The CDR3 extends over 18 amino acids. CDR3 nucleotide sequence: TGTGCCAGCAGTTTACGGGTCGGGACAAGCATTAGTCGCACTGAAGCTTTCTTT. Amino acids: CASSLRVGTSISRTEAFF.

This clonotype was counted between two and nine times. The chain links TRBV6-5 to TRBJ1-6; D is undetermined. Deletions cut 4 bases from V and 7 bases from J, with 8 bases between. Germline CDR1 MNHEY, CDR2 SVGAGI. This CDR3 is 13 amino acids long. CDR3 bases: TGTGCCAGCAGTTTCTCGATGAATTCACCCCTCCACTTT. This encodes CASSFSMNSPLHF.

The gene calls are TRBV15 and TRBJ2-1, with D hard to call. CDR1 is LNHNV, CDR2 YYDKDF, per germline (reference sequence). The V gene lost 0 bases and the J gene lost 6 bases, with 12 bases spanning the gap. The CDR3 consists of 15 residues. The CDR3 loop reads CATSRDPLGGNEQFF. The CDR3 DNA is TGTGCCACCAGCAGAGACCCACTCGGCGGCAATGAGCAGTTCTTC.

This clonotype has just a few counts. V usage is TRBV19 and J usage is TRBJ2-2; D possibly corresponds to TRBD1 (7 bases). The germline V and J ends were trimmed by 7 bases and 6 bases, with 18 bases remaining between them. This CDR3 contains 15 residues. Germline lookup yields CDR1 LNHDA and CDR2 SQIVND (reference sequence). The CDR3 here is CASNPAGGTSGELFF. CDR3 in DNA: TGTGCCAGTAACCCGGCAGGGGGGACATCCGGGGAGCTGTTTTTT.

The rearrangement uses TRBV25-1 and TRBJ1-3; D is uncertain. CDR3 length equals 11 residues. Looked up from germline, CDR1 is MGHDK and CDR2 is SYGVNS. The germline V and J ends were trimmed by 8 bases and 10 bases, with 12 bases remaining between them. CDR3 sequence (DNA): TGTGCCAGCCAACTATCCGATACCATATATTTT. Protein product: CASQLSDTIYF.

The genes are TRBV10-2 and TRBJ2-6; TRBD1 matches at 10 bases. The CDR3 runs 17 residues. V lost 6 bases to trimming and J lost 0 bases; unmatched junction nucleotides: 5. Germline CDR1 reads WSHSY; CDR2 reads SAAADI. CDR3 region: CASRWDRGLSGANVLTF. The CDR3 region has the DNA TGCGCCAGCAGGTGGGACAGGGGCCTCTCTGGGGCCAACGTCCTGACTTTC.

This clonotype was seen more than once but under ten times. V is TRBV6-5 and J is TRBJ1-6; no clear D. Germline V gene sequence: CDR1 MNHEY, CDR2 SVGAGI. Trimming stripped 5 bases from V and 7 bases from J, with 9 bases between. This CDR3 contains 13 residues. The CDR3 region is CASSDVGNSPLHF. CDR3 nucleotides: TGTGCCAGCAGTGATGTGGGGAATTCACCCCTCCACTTT.

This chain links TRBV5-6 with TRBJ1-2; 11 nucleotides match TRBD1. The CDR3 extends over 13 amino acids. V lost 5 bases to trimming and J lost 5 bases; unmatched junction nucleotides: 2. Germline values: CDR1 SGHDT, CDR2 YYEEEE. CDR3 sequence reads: CASRGQGVYGYTF. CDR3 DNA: TGTGCCAGCAGGGGACAGGGGGTGTATGGCTACACCTTC.

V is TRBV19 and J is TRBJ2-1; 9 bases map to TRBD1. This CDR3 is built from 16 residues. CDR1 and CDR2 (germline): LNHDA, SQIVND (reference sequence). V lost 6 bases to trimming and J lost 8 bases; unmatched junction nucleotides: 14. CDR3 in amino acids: CASSNLRDRAVDEQFF. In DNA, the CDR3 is TGTGCCAGTAGCAATCTCCGGGACAGGGCTGTAGATGAGCAGTTCTTC.

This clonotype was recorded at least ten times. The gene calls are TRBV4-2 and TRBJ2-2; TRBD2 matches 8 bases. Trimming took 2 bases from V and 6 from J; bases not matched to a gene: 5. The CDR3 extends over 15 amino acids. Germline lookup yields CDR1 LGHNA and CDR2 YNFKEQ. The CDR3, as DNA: TGTGCCAGCAGCCAACCTAGCGGGTGGGCCGGGGAGCTGTTTTTT. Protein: CASSQPSGWAGELFF.

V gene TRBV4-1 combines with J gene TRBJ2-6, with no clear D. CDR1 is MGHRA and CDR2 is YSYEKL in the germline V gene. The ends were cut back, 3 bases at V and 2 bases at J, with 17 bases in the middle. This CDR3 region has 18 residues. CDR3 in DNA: TGCGCCAGCAGCCACTGGCCGAAGGTCCTCCCTGGGGCCAACGTCCTGACTTTC. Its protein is CASSHWPKVLPGANVLTF.

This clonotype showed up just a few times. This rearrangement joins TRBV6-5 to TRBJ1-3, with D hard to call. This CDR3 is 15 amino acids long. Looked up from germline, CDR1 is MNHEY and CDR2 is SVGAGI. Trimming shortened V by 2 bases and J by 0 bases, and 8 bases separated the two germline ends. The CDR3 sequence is CASSYQARSGNTIYF. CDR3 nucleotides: TGTGCCAGCAGTTACCAGGCGCGCTCTGGAAACACCATATATTTT.

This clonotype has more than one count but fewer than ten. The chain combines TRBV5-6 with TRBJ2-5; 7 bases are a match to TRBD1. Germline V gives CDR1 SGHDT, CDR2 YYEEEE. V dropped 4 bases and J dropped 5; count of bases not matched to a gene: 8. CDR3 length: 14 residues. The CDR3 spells CASSPGGPGETQYF. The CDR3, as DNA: TGTGCCAGCAGCCCAGGGGGACCCGGGGAGACCCAGTACTTC.

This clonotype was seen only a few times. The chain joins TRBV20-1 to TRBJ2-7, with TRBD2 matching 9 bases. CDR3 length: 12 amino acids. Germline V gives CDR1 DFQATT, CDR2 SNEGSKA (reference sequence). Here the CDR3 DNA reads TGCAGCGGAGCGGGGGGCTCCTACGAGCAGTACTTC. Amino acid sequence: CSGAGGSYEQYF.

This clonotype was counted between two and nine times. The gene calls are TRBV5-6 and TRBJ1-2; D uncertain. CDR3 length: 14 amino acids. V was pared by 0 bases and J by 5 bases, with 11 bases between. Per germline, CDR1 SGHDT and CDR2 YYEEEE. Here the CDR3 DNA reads TGTGCCAGCAGCTTGGCAGGCGGGATTTATGGCTACACCTTC. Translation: CASSLAGGIYGYTF.